The clone carrying this TCR beta chain was observed many times. Its antigen is still unknown. The entry originates in a study of spatial heterogeneity in lung cancer. Study as a whole: Raw-read counts averaged over ten per unique TCR and UMI combination.

The CDR3 is 14 residues long. The V end was cut by 10 bases, the J end by 0 bases, with 14 bases between. Study outcomes and limitations: Ubiquitous expanded tumor TCRs surfaced in blood more at resection than they did at follow-up.

A unique molecular identifier was carried by every single TCR cDNA molecule. TCRdb processed the 5' RACE reads anew with MiXCR; each CDR3 protein has one entry. The sample has roughly 30,000 distinct CDR3 sequences, 10% seen once. Specified time point: blood at routine non-recurrence follow-up after resection. Unsorted samples of tumor, nontumor lung or frozen PBMC had their whole RNA sequenced. The sequences come from PBMCs, collected at follow-up. The V gene is TRBV12-3 or TRBV12-4, the J gene TRBJ2-3, with D tentatively TRBD2 (5 bases). This sequence originates from a female donor with early-stage non-small cell lung cancer. CDR3 sequence (DNA): TGTGCCATTACCCGGGGTCCTAGCACAGATACGCAGTATTTT. Protein: CAITRGPSTDTQYF.